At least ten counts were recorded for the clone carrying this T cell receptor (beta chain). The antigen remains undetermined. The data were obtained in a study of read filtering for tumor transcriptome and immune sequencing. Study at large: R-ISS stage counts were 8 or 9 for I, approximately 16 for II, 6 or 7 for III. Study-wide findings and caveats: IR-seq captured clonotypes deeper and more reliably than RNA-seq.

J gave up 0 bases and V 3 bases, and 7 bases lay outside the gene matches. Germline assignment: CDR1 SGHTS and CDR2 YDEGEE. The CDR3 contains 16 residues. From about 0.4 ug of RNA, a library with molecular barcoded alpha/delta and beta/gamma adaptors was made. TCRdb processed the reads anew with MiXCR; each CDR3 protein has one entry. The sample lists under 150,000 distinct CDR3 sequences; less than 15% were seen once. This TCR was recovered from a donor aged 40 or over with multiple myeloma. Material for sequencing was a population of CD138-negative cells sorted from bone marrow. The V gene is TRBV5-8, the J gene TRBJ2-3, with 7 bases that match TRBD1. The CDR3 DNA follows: TGTGCCAGCAGCTATGGACAGGCTCCTAGCACAGATACGCAGTATTTT. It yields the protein CASSYGQAPSTDTQYF.